These 20 T cell receptor beta chains were sequenced from one sample in a study of blood T cell repertoires in COVID-19. Profiled with immunoSEQ multiplex PCR; TCRdb holds only in-frame clones, not every one. The sample has approximately 210,000 clones, 80% to 85% seen once; the top ten hold approximately 9%. Sequencing was performed on PBMCs or T cells enriched from blood (not recorded which). The receptors derive from a woman aged 45-60 years with acute COVID-19.

The V gene is TRBV11-3, the J gene TRBJ2-1, with TRBD1 identical over 8 bases. There are 16 residues in the CDR3. The germline V gene has CDR1 SGHNT and CDR2 YENEEA. Germline trimming cut 4 bases from V and 8 bases from J; bases unmatched to any gene: 13. The CDR3 bases are TGTGCCAGCAGCTGGCCCGCGGACAGGGTCGGGGATGAGCAGTTCTTC. It is translated as CASSWPADRVGDEQFF.

CDR3 nucleotide sequence: TGTGCCAGCAGTTTAATAGAGGCCTACAATGAGCAGTTCTTC. As protein: CASSLIEAYNEQFF. V gene TRBV6-2 or TRBV6-3 combines with J gene TRBJ2-1, with D hard to call. The V end was cut by 4 bases, the J end by 2 bases, with 9 bases between. The CDR3 is 14 amino acids. Germline V gives CDR1 MNHEY, CDR2 SVGEGT.

The rearrangement joins TRBV5-1 to TRBJ2-1; the match to TRBD2 covers 9 bases. V lost 7 bases, J lost 7 bases, and 15 bases stayed unmatched. This CDR3 contains 16 residues. Per germline, CDR1 SGHRS and CDR2 YFSETQ. CDR3 bases: TGCGCCAGCCATTGGGGACTAGCTGGTGGGGATAATGAGCAGTTCTTC. It yields the protein CASHWGLAGGDNEQFF.

The count of this clone is one. The chain couples TRBV28 to TRBJ2-1; 10 positions match TRBD2. The CDR3 spans 19 residues. From germline, CDR1 is MDHEN and CDR2 SYDVKM. Trimming cost V 2 bases and J 1 base; bases outside gene matches: 11. The CDR3 DNA reads TGTGCCAGCAGTTTAGGTGGACTAGCGGATTTCTCATCCTACAATGAGCAGTTCTTC. Translation gives CASSLGGLADFSSYNEQFF.

This chain connects TRBV5-1 to TRBJ1-5; unclear D gene. This CDR3 spans 16 amino acids. Germline V CDR1 and CDR2: SGHRS, YFSETQ. Trimming pared 0 bases from V and 3 bases from J, leaving 13 bases between. Here the CDR3 DNA reads TGCGCCAGCAGCTTGGGGGCAAGCCACTCCAATCAGCCCCAGCATTTT. Residues: CASSLGASHSNQPQHF. Based on the CDR3 plus reference TRBV5-1 and TRBJ1-5, the full variable domain is KAGVTQTPRYLIKTRGQQVTLSCSPISGHRSVSWYQQTPGQGLQFLFEYFSETQRNKGNFPGRFSGRQFSNSRSEMNVSTLELGDSALYLCASSLGASHSNQPQHFGDGTRLSIL.

The chain has TRBV6-4 and TRBJ1-6; perhaps TRBD1 as D (6 bases). With 3 bases removed from V and 6 bases from J, the gap between germline ends came to 9 bases. CDR1 and CDR2 (germline): MRHNA, SNTAGT. This CDR3 contains 14 residues. The CDR3 sequence is CASSEGHSNSPLHF. As DNA, the CDR3 is TGTGCCAGCAGTGAGGGACACAGTAATTCACCCCTCCACTTT.

The gene calls are TRBV5-4 and TRBJ2-6; D gene unclear. CDR3 length equals 16 residues. CDR1 and CDR2 (germline): SGHNT, YYREEE (reference sequence). V dropped 4 bases and J dropped 0 bases, with 11 bases sitting between them. CDR3 DNA: TGTGCCAGCAGCCACGTGGCCGTCTCTGGGGCCAACGTCCTGACTTTC. As protein: CASSHVAVSGANVLTF.

The V call is TRBV7-9, the J call TRBJ1-2, with a tentative D call TRBD1 (5 bases). The CDR3 covers 13 residues. V was pared by 5 bases and J by 7 bases, with 14 bases between. Germline V CDR1 and CDR2: SEHNR, FQNEAQ (reference sequence). The CDR3 is CASSPQGYGGYTF. DNA for the CDR3: TGTGCCAGCAGCCCGCAGGGTTACGGTGGCTACACCTTC.

The J gene is TRBJ2-3, the V gene TRBV7-2; D uncertain. Between the trimmed V and J ends, which lost 3 bases and 3 bases, there was a span of 13 bases. The CDR3 is 15 amino acids. In germline, CDR1 is SGHTA, CDR2 FQGNSA. The CDR3 region has the DNA TGTGCCAGCAGCTTCCGCGCGGTCTATACAGATACGCAGTATTTT. Its translation is CASSFRAVYTDTQYF.

V gene TRBV28 combines with J gene TRBJ2-7; no clear D. V lost 5 bases, J lost 12 bases, and 20 bases lay in between. Germline CDR1 MDHEN, CDR2 SYDVKM. The CDR3 is 13 amino acids. The DNA for the CDR3 is TGTGCCAGCAGTATCCAAAGCAGCGTCCCGGGGTACTTC. Its protein product is CASSIQSSVPGYF.

V is TRBV28 and J is TRBJ2-3; 7 bases line up with TRBD1. This CDR3 spans 19 amino acids. Per the germline V gene, CDR1 is MDHEN and CDR2 is SYDVKM. Trimming removed 3 bases from V and 6 bases from J; junction bases left unmatched: 21. As DNA, the CDR3 is TGTGCCAGCAGTTTGATGGGGACGTGGGGACAGCCTATAAGGGATACGCAGTATTTT. Translation: CASSLMGTWGQPIRDTQYF.

V gene TRBV6-4 combines with J gene TRBJ2-1; D may be TRBD2 (5 bases). This CDR3 has 13 residues. Trimming stripped 4 bases from V and 9 bases from J, with 13 bases between. CDR1 and CDR2 from the germline V gene are MRHNA and SNTAGT. The CDR3 sequence is CASSVGLRGEQFF. The CDR3 DNA sequence: TGTGCCAGCAGTGTGGGCCTACGGGGTGAGCAGTTCTTC.

The CDR3 region has the DNA TGTGCCAGTAGTATTACATACCGGGAGAGTGAAAAACTGTTTTTT. It translates to CASSITYRESEKLFF. This chain uses TRBV19 with TRBJ1-4; no reliable D call. The CDR3 length is 15 residues. Germline-derived CDR1 and CDR2 are LNHDA and SQIVND (reference sequence). V was clipped by 3 bases and J by 7 bases, with 15 bases between them.

The rearrangement joins TRBV5-6 to TRBJ2-5, with D possibly being TRBD1 (5 bases). Germline V lookup: CDR1 SGHDT, CDR2 YYEEEE. The CDR3 is 14 residues long. The V end was cut by 2 bases, the J end by 1 base, with 9 bases between. CDR3 sequence reads: CASSFRGTQETQYF. The CDR3 coding sequence is TGTGCCAGCAGCTTTAGGGGTACCCAAGAGACCCAGTACTTC. Looking up the rest from reference TRBV5-6 and TRBJ2-5 gives the full variable domain: DAGVTQSPTHLIKTRGQQVTLRCSPKSGHDTVSWYQQALGQGPQFIFQYYEEEERQRGNFPDRFSGHQFPNYSSELNVNALLLGDSALYLCASSFRGTQETQYFGPGTRLLVL.

As DNA, the CDR3 is TGTGCCAGCAGTATCTTGGGAGGGACACCCCTCCACTTT. Protein product: CASSILGGTPLHF. The J gene is TRBJ1-6, the V gene TRBV28; unclear D gene. V lost 5 bases, J lost 11 bases, and 13 bases lay in between. The CDR3 contains 13 residues. CDR1 and CDR2 (germline): MDHEN, SYDVKM.

The chain couples TRBV12-3 or TRBV12-4 to TRBJ1-5; 9 bases are shared with TRBD1. The ends lost 3 bases at V and 9 bases at J; junction bases unmatched: 0. CDR3 length: 12 residues. Here the CDR3 reads CASSLDRGPQHF. The CDR3 DNA sequence: TGTGCCAGCAGTTTGGACAGGGGGCCCCAGCATTTT.

This clone was found a few times. J is TRBJ2-3 and V is TRBV18; 8 bases are a match to TRBD2. This CDR3 spans 16 amino acids. Germline loops: CDR1 KGHSH, CDR2 LQKENI. Germline trimming cut 3 bases from V and 5 bases from J; bases unmatched to any gene: 10. Here the CDR3 reads CASSPPVRGVEDTQYF. The CDR3 coding sequence is TGTGCCAGCTCACCGCCTGTGCGGGGGGTTGAAGATACGCAGTATTTT.

The chain has TRBV3-1 (or the pseudogene TRBV3-2) and TRBJ2-3, with TRBD2 matching over 7 bases. Germline V gene data show CDR1 as LGHDT and CDR2 as YNNKEL (reference sequence). Germline trimming cut 4 bases from V and 4 bases from J; bases unmatched to any gene: 11. CDR3 length: 16 amino acids. CDR3 protein: CASSRSGRGGPDTQYF. Written as DNA, the CDR3 is TGTGCCAGCAGCCGGAGCGGCCGGGGAGGGCCAGATACGCAGTATTTT.

This chain joins TRBV19 and TRBJ1-5; possible D gene TRBD1, 5 bases. From germline, CDR1 is LNHDA and CDR2 SQIVND (reference sequence). Trimming took off 1 base at V and 8 bases at J, with 12 bases between the two ends. The CDR3 is 14 residues long. DNA for the CDR3: TGTGCCAGTAGTATAGGAAGGGGTGGCGAGCCCCAGCATTTT. It is translated as CASSIGRGGEPQHF. Using reference TRBV19 and TRBJ1-5 for the parts outside the CDR3, the full variable domain is DGGITQSPKYLFRKEGQNVTLSCEQNLNHDAMYWYRQDPGQGLRLIYYSQIVNDFQKGDIAEGYSVSREKKESFPLTVTSAQKNPTAFYLCASSIGRGGEPQHFGDGTRLSIL.

The CDR3 region is CASSSYRGVGNQPQHF. The CDR3, as DNA: TGTGCCAGCTCATCCTACAGGGGCGTCGGGAATCAGCCCCAGCATTTT. The chain recombines TRBV18 with TRBJ1-5; TRBD1 aligns across 7 bases. From germline, CDR1 is KGHSH and CDR2 LQKENI. CDR3 length: 16 residues. V shed 5 bases and J 4 bases; nucleotides not matched to a gene: 11.